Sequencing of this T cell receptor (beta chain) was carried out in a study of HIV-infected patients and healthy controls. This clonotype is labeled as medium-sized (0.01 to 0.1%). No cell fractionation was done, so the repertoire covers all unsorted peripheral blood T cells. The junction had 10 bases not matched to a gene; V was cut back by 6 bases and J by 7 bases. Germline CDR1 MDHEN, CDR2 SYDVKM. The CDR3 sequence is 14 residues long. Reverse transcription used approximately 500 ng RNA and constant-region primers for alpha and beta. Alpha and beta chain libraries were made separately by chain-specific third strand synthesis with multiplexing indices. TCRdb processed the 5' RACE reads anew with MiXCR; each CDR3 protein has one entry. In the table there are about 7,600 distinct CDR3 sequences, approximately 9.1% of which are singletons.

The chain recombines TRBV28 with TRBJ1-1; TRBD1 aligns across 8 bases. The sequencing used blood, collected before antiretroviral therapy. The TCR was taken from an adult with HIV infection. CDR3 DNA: TGTGCCAGCAGGCCTGGACAGGGCAGATTTGAAGCTTTCTTT. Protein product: CASRPGQGRFEAFF. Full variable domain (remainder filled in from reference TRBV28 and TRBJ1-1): DVKVTQSSRYLVKRTGEKVFLECVQDMDHENMFWYRQDPGLGLRLIYFSYDVKMKEKGDIPEGYSVSREKKERFSLILESASTNQTSMYLCASRPGQGRFEAFFGQGTRLTVV.